Listed below are T cell receptor beta chains from one sample, sequenced in a study of blood T cell repertoires in COVID-19. The method was immunoSEQ multiplex PCR; TCRdb's version includes in-frame clones alone and lacks a portion of them. In the table there are around 310,000 clones, 88% of which are singletons. Material for sequencing was peripheral blood. These receptors were taken from a woman in her forties or fifties with active or convalescent COVID-19. The CDR3 runs from the conserved cysteine through the conserved F or W. A D gene is named only where the DNA matches it firmly. Not every row has a clone size; where given, it reads once, few, many or a size class.

>TRBD1|.|TRBV27|TRBJ1-2
TGTGCCAGCAGTCAGGGGGCAGAGGGCTACACCTTC
CASSQGAEGYTF
>.|.|TRBV6-1|TRBJ2-1
TGTGCCAGCAGTTTATACAATGAGCAGTTCTTC
CASSLYNEQFF
>.|few|TRBV4-3|TRBJ1-3
TGCGCCAGCAGCCAGGCACTCCAGGGGACAGGAAACACCATATATTTT
CASSQALQGTGNTIYF
>.|.|TRBV27|TRBJ1-4
TGTGCCAGCAGGGACTTCTATGAAAAACTGTTTTTT
CASRDFYEKLFF
>TRBD1|.|TRBV28|TRBJ2-7
TGTGCCAGCAGTCGCCCAGGGGACAGCATCTACGAGCAGTACTTC
CASSRPGDSIYEQYF
>TRBD1|.|TRBV5-5|TRBJ2-5
TGTGCCAGCAGCGTAACAGGGGGCGTAGGGCAAGAGACCCAGTACTTC
CASSVTGGVGQETQYF
>TRBD1|.|TRBV6-5|TRBJ2-1
TGTGCCAGCAGTTCTCGACAGGGGGAGTTCTTC
CASSSRQGEFF
>.|.|TRBV10-3|TRBJ1-6
TGTGCCATCAGTGAGGGGAGGGCGGATAATTCACCCCTCCACTTT
CAISEGRADNSPLHF
>.|.|TRBV5-1|TRBJ2-5
TGCGCCAGCAGCTTGTCAAGTACTAAGGAGACCCAGTACTTC
CASSLSSTKETQYF
>TRBD2|.|TRBV7-9|TRBJ2-2
TGTGCCAGCAGCTTATCTAGCGGAACCGGGGAGCTGTTTTTT
CASSLSSGTGELFF
>TRBD1|.|TRBV28|TRBJ2-7
TGTGCCAGCAGTCCGAGACAGGGCCCCCTCTACGAGCAGTACTTC
CASSPRQGPLYEQYF
>TRBD1|.|TRBV19|TRBJ2-7
TGTGCCAGTAGTCGATGGGACAGGCCCTACGAGCAGTACTTC
CASSRWDRPYEQYF
>.|.|TRBV11-2|TRBJ1-1
TGTGCCAGCAGCCCCCCCCGACAGGCCAACACTGAAGCTTTCTTT
CASSPPRQANTEAFF
>.|.|TRBV18|TRBJ1-5
TGTGCCAGCTCACCCGACACTAGCAATCAGCCCCAGCATTTT
CASSPDTSNQPQHF
>.|.|TRBV2|TRBJ1-5
TGTGCCAGCAGTGAAAACTTGGGCCAGCCCCAGCATTTT
CASSENLGQPQHF
>TRBD1|.|TRBV19|TRBJ2-7
TGTGCCAGTAGTATAGGACAGGGATCCTACGAGCAGTACTTC
CASSIGQGSYEQYF
>.|once|TRBV30|TRBJ2-1
TGTGCCTGGAGCGCCAGGGGCAGGATCAACAATGAGCAGTTCTTC
CAWSARGRINNEQFF
>.|.|TRBV20-1|TRBJ1-2
TGCAGTGCTAGAGTGGGGACAATTTTATCCTTC
CSARVGTILSF
>TRBD1|.|TRBV30|TRBJ1-4
TGTGCCTGGAGCGCCAACAGGGGAAGTGAAAAACTGTTTTTT
CAWSANRGSEKLFF
>.|once|TRBV27|TRBJ2-6
TGTGCCAGCAGCATTTACCCCCCTAGCTCTGGGGCCAACGTCCTGACTTTC
CASSIYPPSSGANVLTF
>TRBD1|.|TRBV15|TRBJ1-5
TGTGCCACCAGCCTAACACAGGGGAATCAGCCCCAGCATTTT
CATSLTQGNQPQHF
>.|.|TRBV18|TRBJ1-6
TGTGCCAGCTCACCACGCGCGGGTAGGGATTCACCCCTCCACTTT
CASSPRAGRDSPLHF
>TRBD1|once|TRBV4-3|TRBJ1-1
TGCGCCAGCAGACCGGGACAGGGGGCGTTGGCTTTCTTT
CASRPGQGALAFF
>TRBD1|.|TRBV5-4|TRBJ1-5
TGTGCCAGCAGCACTGACAGGGGTGATCAGCCCCAGCATTTT
CASSTDRGDQPQHF
>.|.|TRBV28|TRBJ1-1
TGTGCCAGCAGTCTGTACAGTGAAGCTTTCTTT
CASSLYSEAFF
>.|.|TRBV29-1|TRBJ1-2
TGCAGCGTTGAAGACCAGGGGGGCTACACCTTC
CSVEDQGGYTF
>TRBD2|.|TRBV2|TRBJ2-3
TGTGCCAGCTTCGGGCTAGCGGGCACAGATACGCAGTATTTT
CASFGLAGTDTQYF
>.|once|TRBV15|TRBJ2-5
TGTGCCACCAGGTATAATCGGGACTCAGGTCCCCAGTACTTC
CATRYNRDSGPQYF
>.|.|TRBV7-2|TRBJ2-1
TGTGCCAGCAGCGGACTTACTCCCCGCTCCTACAATGAGCAGTTCTTC
CASSGLTPRSYNEQFF
>TRBD2|few|TRBV15|TRBJ2-1
TGTGCCACCAGCCCGGGACTAGCGGGGGGGAGCTCCTACAATGAGCAGTTCTTC
CATSPGLAGGSSYNEQFF
>.|.|TRBV28|TRBJ1-1
TGTGCCAGCAGTTTAAGCGGACCTGAAGCTTTCTTT
CASSLSGPEAFF
>TRBD2|.|TRBV3-1/TRBV3-2|TRBJ2-2
TGTGCCAGCAGCCAATTGGCCGAACTAGCGGGGAATCGTCGGCCCGGGGAGTTGTTTTTT
CASSQLAELAGNRRPGELFF
>.|few|TRBV2|TRBJ2-7
TGTGCCAGCAGAAGACTAGGAGGAAAGGCCTACGAGCAGTACTTC
CASRRLGGKAYEQYF
>.|.|TRBV11-3|TRBJ2-5
TGTGCCAGCAGCTCCTTCCAGGGCGCCGAGACCCAGTACTTC
CASSSFQGAETQYF
>TRBD2|.|TRBV4-2|TRBJ2-2
TGTGCCAGCCGCCAATCGCGGGGGGCCGACACCGGGGAGCTGTTTTTT
CASRQSRGADTGELFF
>TRBD2|.|TRBV3-1/TRBV3-2|TRBJ2-3
TGTGCCAGCAGCGGAAGGAGCCCGGGGGGTACAGATACGCAGTATTTT
CASSGRSPGGTDTQYF
>TRBD1|.|TRBV29-1|TRBJ2-2
TGCAGCGTCAAACAGGGGTTGAACACCGGGGAGCTGTTTTTT
CSVKQGLNTGELFF
>TRBD1|.|TRBV27|TRBJ1-1
TGTGCCAGCAGTTTATGGGCACAGGGGGGAAGCACTGAAGCTTTCTTT
CASSLWAQGGSTEAFF
>TRBD1|.|TRBV7-9|TRBJ2-2
TGTGCCAGCAGCTCTGGGACAGCAGGTTTCTGGACCGGGGAGCTGTTTTTT
CASSSGTAGFWTGELFF
>.|few|TRBV7-2|TRBJ1-4
TGTGCCAGCAGCTTAAAAGGCGGATATAATGAAAAACTGTTTTTT
CASSLKGGYNEKLFF
>TRBD1|.|TRBV28|TRBJ1-4
TGTGCCAGCAGCCCACCGGGACAGGGGGCAACTAATGAAAAACTGTTTTTT
CASSPPGQGATNEKLFF
>.|.|TRBV6-5|TRBJ1-2
TGTGCCAGCGGGCAGTCCTATGGCTACACCTTC
CASGQSYGYTF
>.|once|TRBV7-8|TRBJ1-6
TGTGCCAGCAGCTTAGCGCCCCCCAGGGTGGGTTCACCCCTCCACTTT
CASSLAPPRVGSPLHF
>.|.|TRBV19|TRBJ1-2
TGTGCCAGTACCCCCTATCGTTCCTTTTTTAACTATGGCTACACCTTC
CASTPYRSFFNYGYTF
>.|.|TRBV18|TRBJ1-3
TGTGCCAGCTCACCGATAGCTGGAAACACCATATATTTT
CASSPIAGNTIYF
>.|.|TRBV12-3/TRBV12-4|TRBJ2-5
TGTGCCAGCAGTCAGATGCAAGAGACCCAGTACTTC
CASSQMQETQYF
>.|few|TRBV7-2|TRBJ1-5
TGTGCCAGCAGCTTACTCAGGGATCAGCCCCAGCATTTT
CASSLLRDQPQHF
>TRBD1|.|TRBV5-1|TRBJ1-4
TGCGCCAGCAGCTGGGACAGCTTTGCAACTAATGAAAAACTGTTTTTT
CASSWDSFATNEKLFF
>.|.|TRBV4-2|TRBJ1-1
TGTGCCAGCAGCCAAGACCTCGGGTATGTGAACACTGAAGCTTTCTTT
CASSQDLGYVNTEAFF
>TRBD2|.|TRBV6-5|TRBJ2-7
TGTGCCAGCAGGGTACTAGCGGGAGGATCCGACGAGCAGTACTTC
CASRVLAGGSDEQYF
>.|.|TRBV7-2|TRBJ2-1
TGTGCCAGCAGAGGGGGTTCTCGCTACAATGAGCAGTTCTTC
CASRGGSRYNEQFF
>TRBD1|.|TRBV6-5|TRBJ2-3
TGTGCCAGCAGCCAAGACAGGGGAGATACGCAGTATTTT
CASSQDRGDTQYF
>.|.|TRBV2|TRBJ1-3
TGTGCCAGCTCCTTGGAGAACTCTGGAAACACCATATATTTT
CASSLENSGNTIYF